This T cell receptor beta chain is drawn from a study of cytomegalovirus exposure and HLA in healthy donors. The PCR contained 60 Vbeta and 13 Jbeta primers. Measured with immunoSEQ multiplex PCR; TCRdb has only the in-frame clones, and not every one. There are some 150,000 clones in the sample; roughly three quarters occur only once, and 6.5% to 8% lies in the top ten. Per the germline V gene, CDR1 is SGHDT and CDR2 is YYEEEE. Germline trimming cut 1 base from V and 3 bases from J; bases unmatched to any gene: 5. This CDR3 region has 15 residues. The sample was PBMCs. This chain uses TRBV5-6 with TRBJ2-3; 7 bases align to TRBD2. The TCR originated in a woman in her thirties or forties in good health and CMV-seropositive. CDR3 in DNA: TGTGCCAGCAGCTTGTACCAGCGGGGAACAGATACGCAGTATTTT. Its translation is CASSLYQRGTDTQYF.